The following is a T cell receptor (beta chain) sequence with its context. Its antigen is still unknown. This entry comes from a study of T cell clonotyping in hematopoietic cell transplantation. The germline V gene encodes CDR1 SQVTM and CDR2 ANQGSEA. The CDR3 sequence is 15 residues long. The junction had 17 bases not matched to a gene; V was cut back by 8 bases and J by 5 bases. Study results and caveats: Higher Inverse Simpson Index values in graft donor and pretransplant recipient predicted broader posttransplant TCR diversity. Few recipient clonotypes overlapped donors; over 95% were de novo at given depth. Recipient TCR diversity dropped after transplant; expanded clonotypes rose from day 30 to 180.

Blood collection times were about day -28 and days 30, 100, 180 posttransplant. The assay was immunoSEQ multiplex PCR, and TCRdb's table has in-frame clones only and misses some. The repertoire consists of about 6,300 clones, with about 73% occurring once and the leading ten covering around 37%. Sequencing used peripheral blood mononuclear cells, obtained 180 days after allogeneic stem cell transplant. The clonotype originates from a male patient aged 70 to 80 who had an allogeneic stem cell transplant from an unrelated donor, so T cells may come from the graft donor. Some clones in this sample may be carry-over from other donors' samples. The chain couples TRBV29-1 to TRBJ2-5; 7 nucleotides align to TRBD1. The CDR3 region has the DNA TGCAGCATTCCTAGGGTAGGGACAGCGGTGGAGACCCAGTACTTC. Its protein is CSIPRVGTAVETQYF.